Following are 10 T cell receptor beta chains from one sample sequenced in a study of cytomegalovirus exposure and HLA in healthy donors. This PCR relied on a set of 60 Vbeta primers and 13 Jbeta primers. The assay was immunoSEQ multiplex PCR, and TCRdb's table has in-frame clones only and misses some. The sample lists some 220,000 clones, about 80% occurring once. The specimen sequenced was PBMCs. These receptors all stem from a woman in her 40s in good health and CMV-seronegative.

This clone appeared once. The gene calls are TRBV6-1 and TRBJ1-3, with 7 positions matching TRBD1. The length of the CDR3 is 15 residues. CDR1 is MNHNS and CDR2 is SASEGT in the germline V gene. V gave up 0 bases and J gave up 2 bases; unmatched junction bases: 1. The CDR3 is CASSEARGPGNTIYF. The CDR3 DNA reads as TGTGCCAGCAGTGAAGCAAGGGGGCCTGGAAACACCATATATTTT.

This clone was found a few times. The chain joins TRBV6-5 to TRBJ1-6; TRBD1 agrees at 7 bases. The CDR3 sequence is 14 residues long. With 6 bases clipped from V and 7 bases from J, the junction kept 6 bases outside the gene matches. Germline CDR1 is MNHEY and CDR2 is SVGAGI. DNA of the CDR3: TGTGCCAGCAGCCGACAGGGAACGAATTCACCCCTCCACTTT. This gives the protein CASSRQGTNSPLHF.

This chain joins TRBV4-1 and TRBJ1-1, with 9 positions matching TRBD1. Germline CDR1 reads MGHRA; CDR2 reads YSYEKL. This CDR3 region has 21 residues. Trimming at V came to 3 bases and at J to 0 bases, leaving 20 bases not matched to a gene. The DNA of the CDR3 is TGCGCCAGCAGCCACGCCCCGGGACAGGGCAGAATGAGTTATATGAACACTGAAGCTTTCTTT. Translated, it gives CASSHAPGQGRMSYMNTEAFF.

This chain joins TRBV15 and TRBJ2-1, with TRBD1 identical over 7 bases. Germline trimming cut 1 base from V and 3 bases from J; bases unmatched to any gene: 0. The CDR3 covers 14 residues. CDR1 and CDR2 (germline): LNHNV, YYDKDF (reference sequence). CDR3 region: CATSRAGGYNEQFF. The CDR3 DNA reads TGTGCCACCAGCAGAGCAGGGGGCTACAATGAGCAGTTCTTC.

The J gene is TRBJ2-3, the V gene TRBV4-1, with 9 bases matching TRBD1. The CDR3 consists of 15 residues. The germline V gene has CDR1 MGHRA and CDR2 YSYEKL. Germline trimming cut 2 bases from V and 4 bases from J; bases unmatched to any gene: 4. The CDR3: CASSQLDRGPDTQYF. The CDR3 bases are TGCGCCAGCAGCCAATTGGACAGGGGCCCAGATACGCAGTATTTT.

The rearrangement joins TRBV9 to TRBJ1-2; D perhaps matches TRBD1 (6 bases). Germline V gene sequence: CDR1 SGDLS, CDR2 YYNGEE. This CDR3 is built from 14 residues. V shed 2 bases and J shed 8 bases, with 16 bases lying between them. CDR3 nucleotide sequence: TGTGCCAGCAGCGTTTCACAGGGAATAGGAGGCTACACCTTC. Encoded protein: CASSVSQGIGGYTF.

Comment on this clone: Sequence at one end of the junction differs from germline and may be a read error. This CDR3 reads CSSSPGQGEYQPQHF. CDR3 DNA: TGTTCCAGCAGCCCCGGACAGGGGGAATATCAGCCCCAGCATTTT. The chain has TRBV7-9 and TRBJ1-5, with 10 bases matching TRBD1. Germline V CDR1 and CDR2: SEHNR, FQNEAQ (reference sequence). This CDR3 is 15 amino acids long.

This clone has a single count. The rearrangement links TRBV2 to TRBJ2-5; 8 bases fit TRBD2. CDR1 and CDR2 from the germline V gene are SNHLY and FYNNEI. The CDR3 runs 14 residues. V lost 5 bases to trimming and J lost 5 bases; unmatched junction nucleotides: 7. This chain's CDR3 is CASSRGGAGETQYF. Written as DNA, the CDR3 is TGTGCCAGCAGTCGGGGGGGGGCCGGGGAGACCCAGTACTTC.

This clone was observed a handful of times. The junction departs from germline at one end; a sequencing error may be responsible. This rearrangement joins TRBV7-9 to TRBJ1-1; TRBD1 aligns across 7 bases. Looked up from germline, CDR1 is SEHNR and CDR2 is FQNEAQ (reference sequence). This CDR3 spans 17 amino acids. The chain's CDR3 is CSSSLGRLEGARTEAFF. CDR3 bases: TGTTCCAGCAGCTTAGGGCGATTGGAGGGGGCGCGCACTGAAGCTTTCTTT.

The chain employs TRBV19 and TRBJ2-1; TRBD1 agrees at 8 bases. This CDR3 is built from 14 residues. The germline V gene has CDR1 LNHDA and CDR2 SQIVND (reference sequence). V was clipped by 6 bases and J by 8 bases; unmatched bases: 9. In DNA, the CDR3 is TGTGCCAGTAGAATTACAGGGGGACCGGATGAGCAGTTCTTC. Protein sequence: CASRITGGPDEQFF.